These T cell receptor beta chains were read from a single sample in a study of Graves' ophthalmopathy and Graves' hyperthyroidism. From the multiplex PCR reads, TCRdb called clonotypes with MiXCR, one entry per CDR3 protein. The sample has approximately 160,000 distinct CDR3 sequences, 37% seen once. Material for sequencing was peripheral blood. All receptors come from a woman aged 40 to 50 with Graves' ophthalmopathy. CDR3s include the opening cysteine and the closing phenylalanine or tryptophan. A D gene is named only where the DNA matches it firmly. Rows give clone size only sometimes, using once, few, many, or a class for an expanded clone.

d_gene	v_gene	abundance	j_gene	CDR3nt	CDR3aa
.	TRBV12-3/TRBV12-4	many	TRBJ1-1	TGTGCCAGCAGTTTAGCGGGGGCTGAAGCTTTCTTT	CASSLAGAEAFF
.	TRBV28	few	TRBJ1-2	TGTGCCAGCAGTTGGACGGGGAACTATGGCTACACCTTC	CASSWTGNYGYTF
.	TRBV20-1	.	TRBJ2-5	TGCAGTGCTGCACAGGGGGGGGTATCAAGGAGAGAGACCCAGTACTTC	CSAAQGGVSRRETQYF
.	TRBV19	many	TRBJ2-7	TGTGCCAGTACGCGAGGGTACGAGCAGTACTTC	CASTRGYEQYF
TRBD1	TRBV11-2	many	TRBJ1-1	TGTGCCAGCAGCTTAGGTCCCGGGACAGGGAAGACTGAAGCTTTCTTT	CASSLGPGTGKTEAFF
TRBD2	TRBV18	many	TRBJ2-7	TGTGCCAGCTCACCACAGCGGGGGGCTGGCGAGCAGTACTTC	CASSPQRGAGEQYF
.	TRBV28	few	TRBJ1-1	TGTGCCAGCAGTTTAGTCGGCGGGGGGCCTAACACTGAAGCTTTCTTT	CASSLVGGGPNTEAFF
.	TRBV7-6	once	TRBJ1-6	TGTGCCAGCACCAAGACAGCGGGGCTGAATTCACCCCTCCACTTT	CASTKTAGLNSPLHF
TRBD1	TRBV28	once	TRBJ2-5	TGTGCCAGCAGTTTTAGTGAGGGACAGGATCAAGAGACCCAGTACTTC	CASSFSEGQDQETQYF
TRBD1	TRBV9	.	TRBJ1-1	TGTGCCAGCAGCACCCAGGGGGGTCTTTTGACTGAAGCTTTCTTT	CASSTQGGLLTEAFF
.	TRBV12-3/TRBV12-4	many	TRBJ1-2	TGTGCCAGCACCAATCACGGAGTTGGCTACACCTTC	CASTNHGVGYTF
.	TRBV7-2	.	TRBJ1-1	TGTGCCAGCAGCTTAAGGCACAACGGAAACACTGAAGCTTTCTTT	CASSLRHNGNTEAFF
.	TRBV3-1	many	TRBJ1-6	TGTGCCAGCAGCCAAGATCGGAACGGCTGGAATTCACCCCTCCACTTT	CASSQDRNGWNSPLHF
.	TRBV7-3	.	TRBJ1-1	TGTGCCAGCAGTTACTCGAGCTTCGGTGAAGCTTTCTTT	CASSYSSFGEAFF
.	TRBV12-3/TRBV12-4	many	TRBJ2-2	TGTGCCAGCAGTTTAGCGGTCTTCCGGGAGCTGTTTTTT	CASSLAVFRELFF
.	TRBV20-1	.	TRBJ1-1	TGCAGTGCACTAAGGGATCACACTGAAGCTTTCTTT	CSALRDHTEAFF
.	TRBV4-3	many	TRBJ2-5	TGCGCCAGCAGCCAAGACCAGGGTCTAGAGACCCAGTACTTC	CASSQDQGLETQYF
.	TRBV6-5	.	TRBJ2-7	TGTGCCAGCAGTTACGGAACCGTGGGGCAGGGTTCCTACGAGCAGTACTTC	CASSYGTVGQGSYEQYF
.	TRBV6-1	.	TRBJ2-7	TGTGCCAGCAGCTCGGACAGTAAGTACGAGCAGTACTTC	CASSSDSKYEQYF
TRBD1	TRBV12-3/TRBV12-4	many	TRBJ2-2	TGTGCCAGCAGACCCGGGACAGGTCCCGGGGAGCTGTTTTTT	CASRPGTGPGELFF
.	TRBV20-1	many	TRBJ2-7	TGCAGTGCCCAATTAGGGTACTACGAGCAGTACTTC	CSAQLGYYEQYF
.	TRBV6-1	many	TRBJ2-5	TGTGCCAGCAGTGAATATTGGCAGGCGAAGACCCAGTACTTC	CASSEYWQAKTQYF
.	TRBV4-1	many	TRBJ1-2	TGCGCCAGCAGCCGGCCTCCGCCGGGGCGTGGCTACACCTTC	CASSRPPPGRGYTF
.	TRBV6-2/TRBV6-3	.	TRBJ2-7	TGTGCCAGCAGCCCGGGGGAGAGTTACGAGCAGTACTTC	CASSPGESYEQYF
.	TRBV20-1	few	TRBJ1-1	TGCAGTGCTAAGGCAGGGGACACTGAAGCTTTCTTT	CSAKAGDTEAFF
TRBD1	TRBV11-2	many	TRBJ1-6	TGTGCCAGCAGCCAGGGACAGAATTCACCCCTCCACTTT	CASSQGQNSPLHF
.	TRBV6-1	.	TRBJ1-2	TGTGCCAGCAGTAGCGACGGCAATAACTATGGCTACACCTTC	CASSSDGNNYGYTF
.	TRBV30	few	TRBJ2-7	TGTGCCTGGAGCCCCCCGGCAGCACCCTACGAGCAGTACTTC	CAWSPPAAPYEQYF
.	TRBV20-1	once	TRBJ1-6	TGCAGTGCTAGCTTAGGTGGAGATTCACCCCTCCACTTT	CSASLGGDSPLHF
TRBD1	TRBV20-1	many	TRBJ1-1	TGCAGTGCTAGTCAGGGGGCTATGAGCACTGAAGCTTTCTTT	CSASQGAMSTEAFF
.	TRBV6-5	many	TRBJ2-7	TGTGCCAGCAGCTACACCTACGAGCAGTACTTC	CASSYTYEQYF
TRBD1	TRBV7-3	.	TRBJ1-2	TGTGCCAGCAGTGAGACAGGGTCTTATGGCTACACCTTC	CASSETGSYGYTF
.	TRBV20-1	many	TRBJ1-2	TGCAGTGCTAACGCCCCTGAATTCTATGGCTACACCTTC	CSANAPEFYGYTF
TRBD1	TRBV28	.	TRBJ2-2	TGTGCCAGCAGTTACCTCCCGACAGGGACGTACACCGGGGAGCTGTTTTTT	CASSYLPTGTYTGELFF